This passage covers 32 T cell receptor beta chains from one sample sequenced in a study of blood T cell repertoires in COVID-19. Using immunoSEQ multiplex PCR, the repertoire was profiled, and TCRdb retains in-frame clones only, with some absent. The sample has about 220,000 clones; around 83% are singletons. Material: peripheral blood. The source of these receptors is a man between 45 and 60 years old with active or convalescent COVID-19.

The CDR3 bases are TGTGCCAGCAGCATTACTAGTAGGGAGACCCAGTACTTC. Its translation is CASSITSRETQYF. The chain carries TRBV5-4 and TRBJ2-5, with D possibly matching TRBD2 (5 bases). The CDR3 runs to 13 residues. The V gene lost 4 bases and the J gene lost 5 bases, with 12 bases spanning the gap. CDR1 is SGHNT, CDR2 YYREEE, per germline (reference sequence).

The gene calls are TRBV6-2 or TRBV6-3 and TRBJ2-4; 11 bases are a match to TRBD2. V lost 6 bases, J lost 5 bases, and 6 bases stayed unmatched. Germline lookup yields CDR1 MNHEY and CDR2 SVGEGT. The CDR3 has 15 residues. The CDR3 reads CASSHRGLAENIQYF. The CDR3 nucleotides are TGTGCCAGCAGCCACCGGGGACTAGCGGAAAACATTCAGTACTTC.

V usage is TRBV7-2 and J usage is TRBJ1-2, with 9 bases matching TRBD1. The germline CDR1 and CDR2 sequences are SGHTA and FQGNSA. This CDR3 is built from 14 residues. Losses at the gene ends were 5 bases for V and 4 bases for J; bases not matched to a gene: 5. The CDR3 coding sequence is TGTGCCAGCAGCGTGAGACAGGGGGGCTATGGCTACACCTTC. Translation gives CASSVRQGGYGYTF.

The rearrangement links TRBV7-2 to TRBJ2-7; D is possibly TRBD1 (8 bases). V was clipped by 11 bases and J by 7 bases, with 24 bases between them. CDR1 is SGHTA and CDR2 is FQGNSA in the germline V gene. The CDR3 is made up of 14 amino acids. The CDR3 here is CAQGASGGHREQYF. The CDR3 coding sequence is TGTGCCCAGGGGGCTAGCGGAGGGCACCGGGAGCAGTACTTC.

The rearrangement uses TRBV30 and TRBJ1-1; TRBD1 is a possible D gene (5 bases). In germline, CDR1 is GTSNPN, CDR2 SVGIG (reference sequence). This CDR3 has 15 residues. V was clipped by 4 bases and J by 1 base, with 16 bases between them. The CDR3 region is CAWNHRNRRNTEAFF. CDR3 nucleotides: TGTGCCTGGAACCATCGAAACAGGCGGAACACTGAAGCTTTCTTT.

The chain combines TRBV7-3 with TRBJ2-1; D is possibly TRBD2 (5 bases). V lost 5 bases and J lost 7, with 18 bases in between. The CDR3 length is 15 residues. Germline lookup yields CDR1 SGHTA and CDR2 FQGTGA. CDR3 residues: CASSLTALAPNEQFF. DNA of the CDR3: TGTGCCAGCAGCCTCACAGCCCTAGCTCCGAATGAGCAGTTCTTC.

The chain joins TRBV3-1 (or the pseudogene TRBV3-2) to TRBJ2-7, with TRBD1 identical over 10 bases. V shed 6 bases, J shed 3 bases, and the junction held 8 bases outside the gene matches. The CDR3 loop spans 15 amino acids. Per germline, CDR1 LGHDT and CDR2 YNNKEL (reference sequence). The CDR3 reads CASRRNGQGDYEQYF. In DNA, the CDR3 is TGTGCCAGCAGACGTAATGGACAGGGGGACTACGAGCAGTACTTC.

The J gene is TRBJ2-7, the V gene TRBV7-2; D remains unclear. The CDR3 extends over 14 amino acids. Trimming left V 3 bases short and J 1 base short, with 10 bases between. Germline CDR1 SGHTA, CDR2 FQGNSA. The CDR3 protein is CASSLSQTSYEQYF. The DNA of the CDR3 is TGTGCCAGCAGCTTGTCACAGACATCCTACGAGCAGTACTTC.

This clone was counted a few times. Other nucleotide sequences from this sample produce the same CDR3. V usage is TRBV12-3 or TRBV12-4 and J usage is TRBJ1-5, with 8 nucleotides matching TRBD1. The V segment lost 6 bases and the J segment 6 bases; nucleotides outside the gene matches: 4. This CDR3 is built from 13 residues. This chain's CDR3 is CASSPDRAQPQHF. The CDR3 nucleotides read TGTGCCAGCAGCCCGGACAGGGCTCAGCCCCAGCATTTT.

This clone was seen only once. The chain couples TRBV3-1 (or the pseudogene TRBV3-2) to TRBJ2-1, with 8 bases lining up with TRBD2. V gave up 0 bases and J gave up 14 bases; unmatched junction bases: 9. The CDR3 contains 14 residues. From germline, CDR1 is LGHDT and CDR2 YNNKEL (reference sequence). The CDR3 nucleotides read TGTGCCAGCAGCCAAGATAGCAGCGGGAGAAACGAGTTCTTC. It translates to CASSQDSSGRNEFF.

The CDR3 sequence: CASSSIGLVNEQFF. CDR3 nucleotides: TGTGCCAGCAGCTCAATAGGACTAGTTAATGAGCAGTTCTTC. The chain has TRBV13 and TRBJ2-1, with 7 bases matching TRBD2. The CDR3 has 14 amino acids. In germline, CDR1 is PRHDT, CDR2 FYEKMQ (reference sequence). Trimming removed 4 bases from V and 7 bases from J; junction bases left unmatched: 7.

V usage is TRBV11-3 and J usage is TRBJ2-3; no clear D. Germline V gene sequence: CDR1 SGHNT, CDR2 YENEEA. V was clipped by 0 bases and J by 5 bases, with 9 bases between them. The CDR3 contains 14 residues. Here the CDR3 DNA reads TGTGCCAGCAGCTTAGAAACAGCCAGAGATACGCAGTATTTT. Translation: CASSLETARDTQYF.

CDR3 sequence (DNA): TGTGCCAGCGGCGCCGCGGAGAACACTGAAGCTTTCTTT. Amino acids: CASGAAENTEAFF. The chain combines TRBV5-4 with TRBJ1-1; D is uncertain. Germline V CDR1 and CDR2: SGHNT, YYREEE (reference sequence). Trimming removed 7 bases from V and 1 base from J, with 11 bases in between. The CDR3 covers 13 residues. The full variable domain, rest sourced from reference TRBV5-4 and TRBJ1-1, is ETGVTQSPTHLIKTRGQQVTLRCSSQSGHNTVSWYQQALGQGPQFIFQYYREEENGRGNFPPRFSGLQFPNYSSELNVNALELDDSALYLCASGAAENTEAFFGQGTRLTVV.

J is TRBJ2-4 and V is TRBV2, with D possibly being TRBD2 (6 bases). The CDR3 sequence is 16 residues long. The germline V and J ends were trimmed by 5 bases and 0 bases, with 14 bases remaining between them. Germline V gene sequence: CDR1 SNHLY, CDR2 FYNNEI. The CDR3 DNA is TGTGCCAGCAGTAGACTAGGGGTCCTAGCCAAAAACATTCAGTACTTC. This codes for CASSRLGVLAKNIQYF.

The CDR3: CASSSSGADTQYF. CDR3 bases: TGTGCCAGCAGCTCATCTGGTGCGGATACGCAGTATTTT. The chain links TRBV5-8 to TRBJ2-3; D unresolved. CDR3 length: 13 amino acids. V shed 3 bases and J shed 6 bases, with 11 bases lying between them. Germline V lookup: CDR1 SGHTS, CDR2 YDEGEE. Filled out from reference TRBV5-8 and TRBJ2-3, the complete variable domain reads EAGVTQSPTHLIKTRGQQATLRCSPISGHTSVYWYQQALGLGLQFLLWYDEGEERNRGNFPPRFSGRQFPNYSSELNVNALELEDSALYLCASSSSGADTQYFGPGTRLTVL.

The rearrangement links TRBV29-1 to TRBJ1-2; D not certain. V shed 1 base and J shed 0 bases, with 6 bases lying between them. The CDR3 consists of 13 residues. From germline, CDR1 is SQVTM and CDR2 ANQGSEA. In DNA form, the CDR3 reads TGCAGCGTTGAAGTAGCAGCTAACTATGGCTACACCTTC. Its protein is CSVEVAANYGYTF.

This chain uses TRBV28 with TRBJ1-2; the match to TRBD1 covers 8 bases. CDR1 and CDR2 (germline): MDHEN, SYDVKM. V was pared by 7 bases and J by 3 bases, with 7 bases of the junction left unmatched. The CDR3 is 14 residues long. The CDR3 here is CASTRQGRDYGYTF. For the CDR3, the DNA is TGTGCCAGCACCCGACAGGGGCGGGACTATGGCTACACCTTC.

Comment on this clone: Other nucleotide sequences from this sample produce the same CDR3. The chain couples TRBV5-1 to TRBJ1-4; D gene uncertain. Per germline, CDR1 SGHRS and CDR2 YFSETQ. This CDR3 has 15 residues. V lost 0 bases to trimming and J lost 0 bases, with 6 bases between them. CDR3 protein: CASSLGAATNEKLFF. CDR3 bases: TGCGCCAGCAGCTTGGGGGCCGCAACTAATGAAAAACTGTTTTTT.

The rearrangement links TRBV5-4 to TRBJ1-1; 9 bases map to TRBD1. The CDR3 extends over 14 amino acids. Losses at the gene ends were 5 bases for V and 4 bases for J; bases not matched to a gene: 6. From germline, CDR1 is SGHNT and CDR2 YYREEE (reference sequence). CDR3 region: CASRSDRGPTEAFF. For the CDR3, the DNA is TGTGCCAGCAGGTCGGACAGGGGCCCCACTGAAGCTTTCTTT. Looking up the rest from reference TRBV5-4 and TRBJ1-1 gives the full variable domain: ETGVTQSPTHLIKTRGQQVTLRCSSQSGHNTVSWYQQALGQGPQFIFQYYREEENGRGNFPPRFSGLQFPNYSSELNVNALELDDSALYLCASRSDRGPTEAFFGQGTRLTVV.

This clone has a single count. CDR3 sequence (DNA): TGTGCCAGCAGGACTCCGGGACAGGATTCCTCGACGGGAAAACTGTTTTTT. It encodes CASRTPGQDSSTGKLFF. J is TRBJ1-4 and V is TRBV28, with 8 bases aligning to TRBD1. V was clipped by 6 bases and J by 10 bases; unmatched bases: 19. Germline values: CDR1 MDHEN, CDR2 SYDVKM. The CDR3 runs to 17 residues.

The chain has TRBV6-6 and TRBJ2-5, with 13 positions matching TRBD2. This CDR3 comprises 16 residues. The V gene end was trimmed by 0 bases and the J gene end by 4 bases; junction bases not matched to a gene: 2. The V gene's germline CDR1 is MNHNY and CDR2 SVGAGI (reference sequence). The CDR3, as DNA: TGTGCCAGCAGTTACTCACTAGCGGGGGGGGCAGAGACCCAGTACTTC. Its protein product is CASSYSLAGGAETQYF.

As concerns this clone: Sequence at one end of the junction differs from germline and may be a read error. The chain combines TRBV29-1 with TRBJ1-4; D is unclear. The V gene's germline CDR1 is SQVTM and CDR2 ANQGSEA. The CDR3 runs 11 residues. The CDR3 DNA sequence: TGCAGCGTCGAAGAGGGCGAAAAACTGTTTTTT. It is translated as CSVEEGEKLFF.

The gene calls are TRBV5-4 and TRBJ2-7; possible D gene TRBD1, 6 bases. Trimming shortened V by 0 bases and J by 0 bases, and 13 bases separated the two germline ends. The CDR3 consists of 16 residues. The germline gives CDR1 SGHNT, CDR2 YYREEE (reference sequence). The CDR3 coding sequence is TGTGCCAGCAGCTTGGGGGACACCACGGGCTCCTACGAGCAGTACGTC. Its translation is CASSLGDTTGSYEQYV.

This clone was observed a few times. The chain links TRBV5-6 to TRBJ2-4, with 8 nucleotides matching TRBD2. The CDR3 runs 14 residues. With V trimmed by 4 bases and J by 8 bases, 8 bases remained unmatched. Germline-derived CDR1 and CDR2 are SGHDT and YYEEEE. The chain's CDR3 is CASSHLAGKDIQYF. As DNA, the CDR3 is TGTGCCAGCAGCCATCTAGCGGGTAAAGACATTCAGTACTTC.

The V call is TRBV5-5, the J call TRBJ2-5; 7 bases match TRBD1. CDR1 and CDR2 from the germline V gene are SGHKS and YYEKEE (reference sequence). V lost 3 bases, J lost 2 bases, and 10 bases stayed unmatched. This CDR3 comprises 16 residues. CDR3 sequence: CASSYHRQGDQETQYF. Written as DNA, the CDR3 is TGTGCCAGCAGCTACCATCGCCAGGGGGATCAAGAGACCCAGTACTTC.

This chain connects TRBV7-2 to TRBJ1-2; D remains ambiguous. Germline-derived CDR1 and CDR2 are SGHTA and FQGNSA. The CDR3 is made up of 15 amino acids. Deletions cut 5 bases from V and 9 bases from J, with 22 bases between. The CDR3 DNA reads TGTGCCAGCAGCCGCAGAGGTTCAGGAGGACTGAGCTACACCTTC. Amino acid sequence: CASSRRGSGGLSYTF.

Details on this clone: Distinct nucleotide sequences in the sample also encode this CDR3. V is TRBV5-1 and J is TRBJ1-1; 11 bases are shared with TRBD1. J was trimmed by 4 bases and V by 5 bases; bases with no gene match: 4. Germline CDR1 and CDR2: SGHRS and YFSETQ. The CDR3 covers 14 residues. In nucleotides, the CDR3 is TGCGCCAGCAGTTCTGGGACAGGGGGCACTGAAGCTTTCTTT. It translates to CASSSGTGGTEAFF.

This CDR3 reads CASSGMRVQETQYF. DNA of the CDR3: TGTGCCAGCAGCGGCATGAGGGTTCAAGAGACCCAGTACTTC. This sequence joins TRBV7-2 and TRBJ2-5; TRBD2 is a possible D gene (5 bases). Trimming stripped 5 bases from V and 2 bases from J, with 12 bases between. The germline V gene encodes CDR1 SGHTA and CDR2 FQGNSA. This CDR3 has 14 amino acids. The full variable domain, rest sourced from reference TRBV7-2 and TRBJ2-5, is GAGVSQSPSNKVTEKGKDVELRCDPISGHTALYWYRQSLGQGLEFLIYFQGNSAPDKSGLPSDRFSAERTGGSVSTLTIQRTQQEDSAVYLCASSGMRVQETQYFGPGTRLLVL.

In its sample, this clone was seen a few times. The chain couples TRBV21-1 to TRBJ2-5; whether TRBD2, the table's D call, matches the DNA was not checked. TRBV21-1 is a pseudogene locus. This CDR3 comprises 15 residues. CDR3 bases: TGTGCCAGCCAACATAGGGACCTTGAGGAGGGGACCCAGTACTTC. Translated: CASQHRDLEEGTQYF.

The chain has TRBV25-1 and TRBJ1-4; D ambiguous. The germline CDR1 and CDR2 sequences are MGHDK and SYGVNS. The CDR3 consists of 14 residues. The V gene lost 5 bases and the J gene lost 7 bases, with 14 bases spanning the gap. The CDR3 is CASSSWRDSEKLFF. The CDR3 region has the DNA TGTGCCAGCAGTTCCTGGAGGGATTCTGAAAAACTGTTTTTT.

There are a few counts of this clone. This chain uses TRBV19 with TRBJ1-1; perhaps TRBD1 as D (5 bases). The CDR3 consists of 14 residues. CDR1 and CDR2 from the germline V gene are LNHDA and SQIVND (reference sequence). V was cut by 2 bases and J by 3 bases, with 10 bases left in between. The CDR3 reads CASSIQGGDTEAFF. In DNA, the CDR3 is TGTGCCAGTAGTATACAGGGAGGGGACACTGAAGCTTTCTTT. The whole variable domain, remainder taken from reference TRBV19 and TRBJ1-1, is DGGITQSPKYLFRKEGQNVTLSCEQNLNHDAMYWYRQDPGQGLRLIYYSQIVNDFQKGDIAEGYSVSREKKESFPLTVTSAQKNPTAFYLCASSIQGGDTEAFFGQGTRLTVV.

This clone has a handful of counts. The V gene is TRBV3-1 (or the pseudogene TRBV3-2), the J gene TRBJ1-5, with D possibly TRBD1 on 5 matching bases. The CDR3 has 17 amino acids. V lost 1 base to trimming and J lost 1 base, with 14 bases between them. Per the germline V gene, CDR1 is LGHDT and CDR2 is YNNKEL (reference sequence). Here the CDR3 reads CASSQGRSKGSNQPQHF. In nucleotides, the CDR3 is TGTGCCAGCAGCCAAGGCAGGTCCAAGGGGAGCAATCAGCCCCAGCATTTT.